A selection of T cell receptor beta chains follows, all from one sample in a study of T cell responses to AZD1222 COVID-19 vaccine. TCRdb's table, derived via immunoSEQ multiplex PCR, lists solely in-frame clones and lacks some. This table has approximately 210,000 clones, just over 90% appearing once. Sample: peripheral blood, taken 28 days after the second AZD1222 dose. These receptors originate from an adult who received the AZD1222 COVID-19 vaccine. Both conserved end residues are part of each CDR3. Fields, in order: D gene, V gene, clone size, J gene, CDR3 protein, CDR3 DNA. A D gene is named only where the DNA matches it firmly. A clone size is listed for some rows: how often the clone was seen (once, few, many), or a class if it is expanded.

>NA|TRBV5-1|NA|TRBJ2-1
CASSPAATDSYNEQFF
TGCGCCAGCAGCCCTGCGGCTACCGACTCCTACAATGAGCAGTTCTTC
>NA|TRBV2|NA|TRBJ1-1
CASKDSYNEAFF
TGTGCCAGCAAGGACAGTTATAATGAAGCTTTCTTT
>NA|TRBV5-4|NA|TRBJ2-5
CASSLPQAQETQYF
TGTGCCAGCAGCCTACCGCAGGCCCAAGAGACCCAGTACTTC
>NA|TRBV20-1|once|TRBJ2-1
CSAGRDEQFF
TGCAGTGCTGGTAGGGATGAGCAGTTCTTC
>NA|TRBV3-1/TRBV3-2|NA|TRBJ1-1
CASSQVGGWHTEAFF
TGTGCCAGCAGCCAAGTAGGTGGGTGGCACACTGAAGCTTTCTTT
>NA|TRBV5-5|NA|TRBJ2-3
CASSLGRGGSTDTQYF
TGTGCCAGCAGCTTGGGAAGAGGGGGGAGCACAGATACGCAGTATTTT
>NA|TRBV9|NA|TRBJ1-2
CASSEGVPLGHGYTF
TGTGCCAGCAGCGAGGGAGTTCCCCTCGGCCATGGCTACACCTTC
>NA|TRBV12-5|NA|TRBJ1-1
CASGLVQPGNTEAFF
TGTGCTAGTGGTTTGGTACAGCCAGGGAACACTGAAGCTTTCTTT
>TRBD2|TRBV5-4|NA|TRBJ2-7
CASSLGGRAEQYF
TGTGCCAGCAGCTTGGGCGGGAGGGCCGAGCAGTACTTC
>TRBD2|TRBV11-3|NA|TRBJ2-2
CASSPGGANTGELFF
TGTGCCAGCAGCCCCGGGGGGGCCAACACCGGGGAGCTGTTTTTT
>NA|TRBV11-2|NA|TRBJ2-7
CASSSGSYEQYF
TGTGCCAGCAGCTCAGGGTCCTACGAGCAGTACTTC
>NA|TRBV19|NA|TRBJ1-5
CASSIYSVFPQHF
TGTGCCAGTAGTATCTATAGCGTTTTCCCCCAGCATTTT
>TRBD2|TRBV5-8|NA|TRBJ2-6
CASSRLAGVTGANVLTF
TGTGCCAGCAGCCGGCTAGCGGGAGTAACAGGGGCCAACGTCCTGACTTTC
>TRBD1|TRBV6-5|NA|TRBJ1-5
CASCLKDRGLQPQHF
TGTGCCAGCTGTCTCAAGGACAGGGGGCTTCAGCCCCAGCATTTT
>TRBD1|TRBV5-1|NA|TRBJ2-7
CASSFKGQGLHEQYF
TGCGCCAGCAGCTTTAAAGGACAGGGACTCCACGAGCAGTACTTC
>TRBD2|TRBV6-6|few|TRBJ2-6
CASSPFPASGKAGANVLTF
TGTGCCAGCAGTCCCTTTCCGGCTAGCGGGAAAGCTGGGGCCAACGTCCTGACTTTC
>TRBD1|TRBV5-1|few|TRBJ2-5
CASSSQGQGVETQYF
TGCGCCAGCAGCTCTCAAGGACAGGGGGTAGAGACCCAGTACTTC
>NA|TRBV27|NA|TRBJ2-2
CASSASWIGELFF
TGTGCCAGCAGTGCCTCCTGGATCGGGGAGCTGTTTTTT
>TRBD2|TRBV9|NA|TRBJ2-7
CASSAGPSGRDYEQYF
TGTGCCAGCAGCGCGGGGCCTAGCGGGAGGGACTACGAGCAGTACTTC
>NA|TRBV27|NA|TRBJ1-2
CASSQGTSGYTF
TGTGCCAGCAGTCAAGGGACAAGTGGCTACACCTTC
>TRBD1|TRBV5-1|NA|TRBJ2-7
CASSDPGGYEQYF
TGCGCCAGCAGCGATCCAGGGGGTTACGAGCAGTACTTC
>NA|TRBV21-1|once|TRBJ2-7
CASSRRVTSYEQYF
TGTGCCAGCAGCAGAAGGGTCACCTCCTACGAGCAGTACTTC
>NA|TRBV25-1|NA|TRBJ1-1
CASSPRDGNTEAFF
TGTGCCAGCAGTCCTCGGGACGGAAACACTGAAGCTTTCTTT
>TRBD2|TRBV11-2|NA|TRBJ2-1
CASSFGLAGFDEQFF
TGTGCCAGCAGCTTCGGACTAGCGGGTTTTGATGAGCAGTTCTTC
>TRBD1|TRBV28|NA|TRBJ2-1
CASGPRGLSSYNEQFF
TGTGCCAGCGGCCCGAGGGGGCTTAGCTCCTACAATGAGCAGTTCTTC
>NA|TRBV5-1|NA|TRBJ1-1
CASSLVGQAITEAFF
TGCGCCAGCAGCTTGGTAGGGCAGGCGATCACTGAAGCTTTCTTT
>NA|TRBV11-3|NA|TRBJ2-1
CASSFSVGEQFF
TGTGCCAGCAGCTTCTCCGTAGGTGAGCAGTTCTTC
>NA|TRBV28|NA|TRBJ2-3
CASSLFSRGDTQYF
TGTGCCAGCAGTTTATTCTCCCGGGGGGATACGCAGTATTTT